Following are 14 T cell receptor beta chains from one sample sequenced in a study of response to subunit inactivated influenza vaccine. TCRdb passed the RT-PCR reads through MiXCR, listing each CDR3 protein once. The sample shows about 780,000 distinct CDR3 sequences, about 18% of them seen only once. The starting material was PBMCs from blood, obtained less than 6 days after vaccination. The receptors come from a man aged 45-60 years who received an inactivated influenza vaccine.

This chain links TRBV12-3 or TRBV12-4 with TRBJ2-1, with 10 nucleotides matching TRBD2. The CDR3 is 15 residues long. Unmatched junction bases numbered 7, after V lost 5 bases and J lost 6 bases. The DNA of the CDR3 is TGTGCCAGCAGTCGACTAGCGGGCTCGATCAATGAGCAGTTCTTC. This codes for CASSRLAGSINEQFF.

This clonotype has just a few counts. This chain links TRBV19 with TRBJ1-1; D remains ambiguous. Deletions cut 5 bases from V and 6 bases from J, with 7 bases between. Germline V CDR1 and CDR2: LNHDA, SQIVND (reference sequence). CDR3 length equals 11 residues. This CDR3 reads CASSYSSEAFF. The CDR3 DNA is TGTGCCAGTAGTTACAGCTCTGAAGCTTTCTTT.

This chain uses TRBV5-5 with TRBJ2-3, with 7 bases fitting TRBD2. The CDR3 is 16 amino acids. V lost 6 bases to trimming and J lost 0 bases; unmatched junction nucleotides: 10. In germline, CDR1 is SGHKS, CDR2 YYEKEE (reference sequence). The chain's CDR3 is CASTPLTSLSTDTQYF. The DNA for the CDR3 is TGTGCCAGCACCCCATTGACTAGCCTCAGCACAGATACGCAGTATTTT.

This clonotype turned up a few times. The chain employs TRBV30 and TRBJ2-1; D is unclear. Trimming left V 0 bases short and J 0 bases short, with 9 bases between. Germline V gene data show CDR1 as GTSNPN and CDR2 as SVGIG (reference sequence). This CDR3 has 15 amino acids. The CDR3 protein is CAWSVGPSSYNEQFF. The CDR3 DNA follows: TGTGCCTGGAGTGTGGGCCCAAGCTCCTACAATGAGCAGTTCTTC.

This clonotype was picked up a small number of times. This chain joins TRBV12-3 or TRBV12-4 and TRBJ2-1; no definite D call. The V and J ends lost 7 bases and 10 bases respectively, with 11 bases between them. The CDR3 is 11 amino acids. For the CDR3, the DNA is TGTGCCAGCACCCCGGGCGAAGAGCAGTTCTTC. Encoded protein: CASTPGEEQFF.

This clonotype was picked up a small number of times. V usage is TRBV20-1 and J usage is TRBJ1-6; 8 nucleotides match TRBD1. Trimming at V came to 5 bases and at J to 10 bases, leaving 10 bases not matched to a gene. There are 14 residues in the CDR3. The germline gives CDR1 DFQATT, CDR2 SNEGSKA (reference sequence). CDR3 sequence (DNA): TGCAGTGCTTACCCGGGACAGGAAGTGTCACCCCTCCACTTT. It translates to CSAYPGQEVSPLHF.

The CDR3 here is CSAQGGPGHSETQYF. CDR3 coding DNA: TGCAGCGCCCAAGGGGGGCCGGGACATTCCGAGACCCAGTACTTC. J is TRBJ2-5 and V is TRBV29-1, with D tentatively TRBD1 or TRBD2 (6 bases each). The germline V gene encodes CDR1 SQVTM and CDR2 ANQGSEA. V lost 7 bases to trimming and J lost 5 bases, with 23 bases between them. The CDR3 consists of 15 residues. Variable domain in full (rest from reference TRBV29-1 and TRBJ2-5): SAVISQKPSRDICQRGTSLTIQCQVDSQVTMMFWYRQQPGQSLTLIATANQGSEATYESGFVIDKFPISRPNLTFSTLTVSNMSPEDSSIYLCSAQGGPGHSETQYFGPGTRLLVL.

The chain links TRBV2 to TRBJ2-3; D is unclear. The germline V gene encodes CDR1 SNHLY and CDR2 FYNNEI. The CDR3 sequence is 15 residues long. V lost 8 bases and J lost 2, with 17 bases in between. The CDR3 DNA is TGTGCCAGCGCGGAAGATTGGACCATCACAGATACGCAGTATTTT. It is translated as CASAEDWTITDTQYF.

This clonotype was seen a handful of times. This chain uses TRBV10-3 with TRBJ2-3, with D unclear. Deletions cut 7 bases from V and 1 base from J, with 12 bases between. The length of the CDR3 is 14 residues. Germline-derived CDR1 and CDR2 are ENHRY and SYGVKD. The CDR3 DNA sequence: TGTGCCATCAAACCCCTGACGGGCACAGATACGCAGTATTTT. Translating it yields CAIKPLTGTDTQYF.

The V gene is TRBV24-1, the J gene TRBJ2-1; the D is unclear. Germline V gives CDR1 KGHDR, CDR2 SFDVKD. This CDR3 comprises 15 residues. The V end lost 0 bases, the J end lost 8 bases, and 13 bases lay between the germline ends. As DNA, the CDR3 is TGTGCCACCAGTGATTTGGAACAGTCAATCGATGAGCAGTTCTTC. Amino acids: CATSDLEQSIDEQFF.

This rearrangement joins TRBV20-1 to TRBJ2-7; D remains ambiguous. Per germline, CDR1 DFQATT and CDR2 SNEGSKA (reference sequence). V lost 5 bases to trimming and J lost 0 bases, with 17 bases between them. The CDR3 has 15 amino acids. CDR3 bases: TGCAGTGCTCCAACCCCTCAACACAGCTCCTACGAGCAGTACTTC. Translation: CSAPTPQHSSYEQYF.

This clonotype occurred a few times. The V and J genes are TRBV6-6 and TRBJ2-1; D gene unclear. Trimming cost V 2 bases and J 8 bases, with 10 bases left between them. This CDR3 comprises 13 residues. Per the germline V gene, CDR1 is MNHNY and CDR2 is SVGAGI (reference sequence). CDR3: CASSYEDWDEQFF. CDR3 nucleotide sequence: TGTGCCAGCAGTTACGAGGATTGGGATGAGCAGTTCTTC.

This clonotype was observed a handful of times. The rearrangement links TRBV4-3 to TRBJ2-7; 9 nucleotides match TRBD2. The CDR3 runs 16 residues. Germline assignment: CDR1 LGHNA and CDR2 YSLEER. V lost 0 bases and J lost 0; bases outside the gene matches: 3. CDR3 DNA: TGCGCCAGCAGCCAAGAAGCGGGAGGACGCTCCTACGAGCAGTACTTC. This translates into CASSQEAGGRSYEQYF.

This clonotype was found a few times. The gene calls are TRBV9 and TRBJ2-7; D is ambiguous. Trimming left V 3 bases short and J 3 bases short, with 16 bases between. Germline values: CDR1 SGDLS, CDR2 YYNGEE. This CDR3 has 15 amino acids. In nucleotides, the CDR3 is TGTGCCAGCAGCGCGGCCCCCAGTCTCTTCTACGAGCAGTACTTC. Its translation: CASSAAPSLFYEQYF.